This T cell receptor (beta chain) was observed in a study of monozygotic twins with inflammatory bowel disease. Each TCR library consumed about 3,700 ng of total RNA. TCRdb re-called the 5' RACE reads; every CDR3 protein appears as one record, without DNA. The sample's table shows a few hundred thousand distinct CDR3 sequences. The clonotype originates from a human donor with ulcerative colitis or Crohn's disease, or a healthy co-twin of an affected twin (not recorded which). Sample: blood.

The CDR3 sequence: CASRSSSTDTQYF. This chain joins TRBV11-2 and TRBJ2-3. This CDR3 has 13 residues. CDR1 is SGHAT and CDR2 is FQNNGV in the germline V gene. Complete variable domain (other parts from reference TRBV11-2 and TRBJ2-3): EAGVAQSPRYKIIEKRQSVAFWCNPISGHATLYWYQQILGQGPKLLIQFQNNGVVDDSQLPKDRFSAERLKGVDSTLKIQPAKLEDSAVYLCASRSSSTDTQYFGPGTRLTVL.